The present T cell receptor beta chain was sequenced within a study of early T cells in non-severe SARS-CoV-2 infection. About the study: Whole-blood bulk RNA, unsorted, was sequenced, and chains were unpaired.

Regarding the study as a whole: Anti-spike CD8 responses were favored by VDJdb matching, which missed private and CD4 specificities.

V shed 1 base and J shed 1 base, with 11 bases lying between them. This CDR3 has 16 residues. Per germline, CDR1 SGHTA and CDR2 FQGNSA. Individual cDNA molecules were tagged with unique molecular identifiers, the study reported. In TCRdb, the 5' RACE reads were re-called with MiXCR into one record per CDR3 protein. The sample has some 70,000 distinct CDR3 sequences; roughly 10% are singletons. Many counts were recorded for this clonotype. What it recognizes is unknown. This chain uses TRBV7-2 with TRBJ2-4; D gene unclear. This sequence was found in an adult who was a healthcare worker with PCR-confirmed SARS-CoV-2 infection or an uninfected control (not recorded which). The specimen was whole blood. The CDR3 protein is CASSLVGTTAKNIQYF. The CDR3 DNA reads TGTGCCAGCAGCTTAGTGGGTACCACGGCCAAAAACATTCAGTACTTC. The entire variable domain, with the rest obtained from reference TRBV7-2 and TRBJ2-4, is as follows: GAGVSQSPSNKVTEKGKDVELRCDPISGHTALYWYRQSLGQGLEFLIYFQGNSAPDKSGLPSDRFSAERTGGSVSTLTIQRTQQEDSAVYLCASSLVGTTAKNIQYFGAGTRLSVL.